Listed here are 13 T cell receptor beta chains from one sample, sequenced in a study of cytomegalovirus exposure and HLA in healthy donors. PCR employed 60 Vbeta and 13 Jbeta primers. Here immunoSEQ multiplex PCR was the method, and the copy in TCRdb shows in-frame clones only, minus some. The sample carries 150,000 or so clones, around four fifths recorded once. The sequenced material came from PBMCs. The source is a female donor in good health and CMV-seronegative.

The J gene is TRBJ2-5, the V gene TRBV5-1; D perhaps matches TRBD1 (5 bases). The CDR3 is made up of 14 amino acids. Between the trimmed V and J ends, which lost 0 bases and 5 bases, there was a span of 11 bases. Germline lookup yields CDR1 SGHRS and CDR2 YFSETQ. The CDR3 is CASSLVGPGETQYF. As DNA, the CDR3 is TGCGCCAGCAGCTTGGTAGGGCCAGGGGAGACCCAGTACTTC.

The V call is TRBV9, the J call TRBJ1-1; TRBD1 is a possible D gene (5 bases). The V gene's germline CDR1 is SGDLS and CDR2 YYNGEE. Between the trimmed V and J ends, which lost 0 bases and 0 bases, there was a span of 12 bases. The CDR3 is 16 residues long. CDR3 sequence (DNA): TGTGCCAGCAGCGTAGGTCAGGGCACCTTGAACACTGAAGCTTTCTTT. This gives the protein CASSVGQGTLNTEAFF.

Only one count was recorded for this clone. The chain uses TRBV18 and TRBJ1-1; D perhaps matches TRBD1 (5 bases). The V gene lost 3 bases and the J gene lost 4 bases, with 12 bases spanning the gap. The CDR3 loop spans 14 amino acids. Germline assignment: CDR1 KGHSH and CDR2 LQKENI. The CDR3 DNA is TGTGCCAGCTCACCCTGGGAGGGGATCACTGAAGCTTTCTTT. Protein sequence: CASSPWEGITEAFF.

This chain connects TRBV6-1 to TRBJ1-4; D call uncertain. Germline CDR1 MNHNS, CDR2 SASEGT. Trimming cost V 1 base and J 0 bases, with 6 bases left between them. The CDR3 extends over 15 amino acids. CDR3 coding DNA: TGTGCCAGCAGTGAAGGACACGCAACTAATGAAAAACTGTTTTTT. Translating gives CASSEGHATNEKLFF.

The rearrangement links TRBV27 to TRBJ2-7, with 7 bases lining up with TRBD2. Germline V gene data show CDR1 as MNHEY and CDR2 as SMNVEV (reference sequence). The CDR3 consists of 18 residues. The ends lost 2 bases at V and 6 bases at J; junction bases unmatched: 19. The CDR3: CASSLTNLWRENSSEQYF. In DNA, the CDR3 is TGTGCCAGCAGTTTAACCAACCTTTGGCGGGAGAACTCAAGCGAGCAGTACTTC.

This clone was observed once. The chain recombines TRBV19 with TRBJ1-3; D is possibly TRBD1 (5 bases). From germline, CDR1 is LNHDA and CDR2 SQIVND (reference sequence). V was clipped by 6 bases and J by 0 bases, with 9 bases between them. This CDR3 region has 14 residues. The CDR3 DNA is TGTGCCAGTAGCTCGACAGACTCTGGAAACACCATATATTTT. This translates into CASSSTDSGNTIYF.

This chain links TRBV6-6 with TRBJ1-5; possibly TRBD1 for D (5 bases). Germline V gene sequence: CDR1 MNHNY, CDR2 SVGAGI (reference sequence). The CDR3 sequence is 14 residues long. Deletions cut 2 bases from V and 3 bases from J, with 8 bases between. CDR3 residues: CASSYDRTNQPQHF. CDR3 coding DNA: TGTGCCAGCAGTTACGACAGAACCAATCAGCCCCAGCATTTT.

The chain recombines TRBV4-3 with TRBJ2-3; D is ambiguous. CDR1 LGHNA and CDR2 YSLEER come from the germline V gene. V lost 1 base, J lost 6 bases, and 11 bases lay in between. CDR3 size: 14 residues. DNA for the CDR3: TGCGCCAGCAGCCAAGTTAGTGGTTACGATACGCAGTATTTT. Residues: CASSQVSGYDTQYF.

V usage is TRBV19 and J usage is TRBJ1-5, with TRBD1 as a possible D gene (6 bases). Trimming took 5 bases from V and 4 from J, leaving 18 bases between them. This CDR3 is 16 amino acids long. Germline CDR1 is LNHDA and CDR2 is SQIVND (reference sequence). Here the CDR3 reads CASSLSGRTANQPQHF. In DNA form, the CDR3 reads TGTGCCAGTAGTTTATCCGGTAGGACAGCTAATCAGCCCCAGCATTTT.

This clone was detected only once. The J gene is TRBJ1-5, the V gene TRBV9, with D possibly matching TRBD1 (6 bases). The CDR3 has 14 amino acids. The germline V gene encodes CDR1 SGDLS and CDR2 YYNGEE. Trimming took off 3 bases at V and 5 bases at J, with 12 bases between the two ends. The CDR3 protein is CASSATGMDQPQHF. The DNA for the CDR3 is TGTGCCAGCAGCGCAACAGGGATGGATCAGCCCCAGCATTTT.

The chain employs TRBV5-1 and TRBJ2-3; 9 nucleotides match TRBD2. The germline gives CDR1 SGHRS, CDR2 YFSETQ. V trimming: 0 bases; J trimming: 2 bases; junction bases outside the gene matches: 7. The CDR3 extends over 17 amino acids. DNA of the CDR3: TGCGCCAGCAGCTTGGGTGGTAGCGGGGGCTACACAGATACGCAGTATTTT. It is translated as CASSLGGSGGYTDTQYF.

This chain uses TRBV28 with TRBJ1-1; 7 bases line up with TRBD1. From germline, CDR1 is MDHEN and CDR2 SYDVKM. The trim removed 5 bases at V and 12 bases at J, leaving 6 bases unmatched. The CDR3 runs 11 residues. CDR3 residues: CASSKGAQTFF. In nucleotides, the CDR3 is TGTGCCAGCAGTAAGGGGGCGCAGACTTTCTTT.

The rearrangement links TRBV28 to TRBJ1-2, with 7 bases fitting TRBD1. The CDR3 runs to 14 residues. In germline, CDR1 is MDHEN, CDR2 SYDVKM. V was clipped by 2 bases and J by 5 bases; unmatched bases: 5. The CDR3 sequence: CASSLGRGYYGYTF. Written as DNA, the CDR3 is TGTGCCAGCAGTTTAGGCAGGGGGTATTATGGCTACACCTTC.